The TCR beta chain described here comes from a study of T cells in tumors after PD-1 blockade. CDR1 and CDR2 (germline): SEHNR, FQNEAQ (reference sequence). The J segment lost 3 bases and the V segment lost 1 base, leaving 8 bases of the junction unmatched. This CDR3 is 17 amino acids long. The method was immunoSEQ multiplex PCR; TCRdb's version includes in-frame clones alone and lacks a portion of them. This sample has roughly 48,000 clones; roughly 80% occur once, and the top ten carry just over 4%. This material consisted of PBMCs, taken before anti-PD-1 treatment. This TCR was sampled from a human donor with basal cell carcinoma. J is TRBJ1-5 and V is TRBV7-9; TRBD1 matches 8 bases. Here the CDR3 reads CASSLGPGQDTNQPQHF. DNA of the CDR3: TGTGCCAGCAGCTTAGGTCCGGGACAGGATACCAATCAGCCCCAGCATTTT.